This TCR beta chain was found in a study of T cell repertoires in aging, cancer and after chemotherapy. Looking at the study overall: Paired samples before and after chemotherapy came from chronic lymphocytic leukemia patients on fludarabine- or bendamustine-based regimens.

Study results and limitations: Hematological cancer patients had lymphoid organ infiltration that may impair thymic emigration or T cell expansion. The repertoire data cannot show anything about immunological memory following chemotherapy. Age-matched healthy donors had significantly more diverse, less clonal blood TCR repertoires than untreated cancer patients.

Amplification of TCR beta used genomic DNA extracted from peripheral blood. Multiplex touch-down PCR with TRB-A/B primers amplified rearranged V-D-J TRB sequences. TCRdb used MiXCR to reprocess the multiplex PCR reads, holding one entry per CDR3 protein. The sample gives some 800 distinct CDR3 sequences, roughly three fifths of which show up once; roughly 30% is in the top ten. A remark on this clonotype: Its antigen is as yet unknown.

The material sequenced was blood. The TCR was taken from a human donor with a blood cancer.

This CDR3 is CASSSGVGYEQYF. In DNA, the CDR3 is TGTGCCAGCAGCTCCGGGGTAGGATACGAGCAGTACTTC. The chain uses TRBV11-1 and TRBJ2-7, with D possibly matching TRBD2 (5 bases). Germline V gives CDR1 SGHAT, CDR2 FQDESV (reference sequence). The CDR3 has 13 amino acids. Deletions cut 4 bases from V and 4 bases from J, with 11 bases between.